These 13 T cell receptor beta chains share one sample of origin, sequenced in a study of immune heterogeneity within non-small cell lung tumors. TCRs were amplified from 600 ng gDNA of bulk tumor per sample. From each primary tumor, several far-apart biopsies were obtained during surgery. Enrolled individuals presented with untreated, newly diagnosed non-small cell lung cancer and received curative surgery. TCR beta CDR3 regions came from multiplex PCR with 32 forward V and 13 reverse J primers. TCRdb re-analysed the multiplex PCR reads in MiXCR, keeping a single row per CDR3 protein. Altogether roughly 2,600 distinct CDR3 sequences are present, around two fifths being singletons, with the ten largest covering roughly 22%. The sequencing sample was made of lung tumor tissue. The receptors come from a woman in her fifties or sixties with non-small cell lung cancer.

Sample share makes this clonotype medium-sized. The chain employs TRBV2 and TRBJ1-5; D is unclear. CDR1 is SNHLY and CDR2 is FYNNEI in the germline V gene. V was trimmed by 5 bases and J by 5 bases, leaving 13 bases between them. The CDR3 has 14 residues. The CDR3 protein is CASSPRRIDQPQHF. DNA for the CDR3: TGTGCCAGCAGTCCTAGACGGATAGATCAGCCCCAGCATTTT.

The chain is built from TRBV27 and TRBJ1-2; 10 bases map to TRBD1. The J segment lost 5 bases and the V segment lost 6 bases, leaving 3 bases of the junction unmatched. CDR3 length: 13 amino acids. Germline V CDR1 and CDR2: MNHEY, SMNVEV (reference sequence). The CDR3 region has the DNA TGTGCCAGCAGCGGGACAGGGGCTTATGGCTACACCTTC. Translation: CASSGTGAYGYTF.

Concerning this clonotype: Given a much more abundant clone one base away, this may be a read error. The chain joins TRBV28 to TRBJ1-5; 8 positions match TRBD1. This CDR3 region has 15 residues. Germline V CDR1 and CDR2: MDHEN, SYDVKM. The CDR3 DNA reads TGTGCCAGCAGGCCTGGACAGGGTGAATTTCAGCCCCAGCGTTTT. It specifies CASRPGQGEFQPQRF. The full variable domain, rest sourced from reference TRBV28 and TRBJ1-5, is DVKVTQSSRYLVKRTGEKVFLECVQDMDHENMFWYRQDPGLGLRLIYFSYDVKMKEKGDIPEGYSVSREKKERFSLILESASTNQTSMYLCASRPGQGEFQPQRFGDGTRLSIL.

V is TRBV30 and J is TRBJ2-7, with TRBD2 matching 12 bases. The germline gives CDR1 GTSNPN, CDR2 SVGIG (reference sequence). J gave up 6 bases and V 6 bases, and 12 bases lay outside the gene matches. CDR3 length equals 15 residues. CDR3 region: CACSPSTSGSSEQYF. The CDR3 nucleotides are TGTGCCTGCTCTCCATCGACTAGCGGGAGCAGCGAGCAGTACTTC.

This clonotype ranks as medium-sized. V is TRBV11-2 and J is TRBJ1-6, with D unresolved. Germline lookup yields CDR1 SGHAT and CDR2 FQNNGV. Trimming shortened V by 2 bases and J by 6 bases, and 8 bases separated the two germline ends. This CDR3 is built from 14 residues. The CDR3 reads CASSLLQPNSPLHF. In nucleotides, the CDR3 is TGTGCCAGCAGCTTACTACAGCCTAATTCACCCCTCCACTTT.

The J gene is TRBJ1-2, the V gene TRBV4-1, with no clear D. The CDR3 consists of 15 residues. Germline V gene data show CDR1 as MGHRA and CDR2 as YSYEKL. Trimming pared 0 bases from V and 3 bases from J, leaving 11 bases between. CDR3 loop: CASSQDGRSYYGYTF. The CDR3 bases are TGCGCCAGCAGCCAAGACGGGCGGAGTTACTATGGCTACACCTTC.

Relative to its sample, this clonotype is medium-sized (0.01 to 0.1%). The CDR3 nucleotides read TGTGCCACTCAAGCGACCGGGCGGATGGCGAACACCGGGGAGCTGTTTTTT. Its translation: CATQATGRMANTGELFF. The chain couples TRBV19 to TRBJ2-2; D remains ambiguous. Deletions cut 10 bases from V and 0 bases from J, with 21 bases between. The CDR3 length is 17 residues. Germline loops: CDR1 LNHDA, CDR2 SQIVND (reference sequence). Filled out from reference TRBV19 and TRBJ2-2, the complete variable domain reads DGGITQSPKYLFRKEGQNVTLSCEQNLNHDAMYWYRQDPGQGLRLIYYSQIVNDFQKGDIAEGYSVSREKKESFPLTVTSAQKNPTAFYLCATQATGRMANTGELFFGEGSRLTVL.

By frequency in the sample, this clonotype is hyperexpanded. The rearrangement links TRBV20-1 to TRBJ1-1, with D uncertain. With 1 base removed from V and 4 bases from J, the gap between germline ends came to 10 bases. This CDR3 has 13 amino acids. The germline V gene encodes CDR1 DFQATT and CDR2 SNEGSKA (reference sequence). CDR3 DNA sequence: TGCAGTGCTAGAGTGTCTTACGCCACTGAAGCTTTCTTT. This codes for CSARVSYATEAFF.

By proportion, this clonotype is medium-sized (0.01 to 0.1%). V is TRBV20-1 and J is TRBJ2-1; D gene uncertain. The CDR3 has 12 amino acids. Germline assignment: CDR1 DFQATT and CDR2 SNEGSKA (reference sequence). The ends were cut back, 0 bases at V and 9 bases at J, with 9 bases in the middle. The DNA for the CDR3 is TGCAGTGCTAGAGACCCCTCCGGTGAGCAGTTCTTC. It codes for CSARDPSGEQFF.

For this clonotype: A much more abundant neighbour one base away suggests this may be a read error. The chain combines TRBV7-8 with TRBJ2-1; D perhaps matches TRBD2 (6 bases). The CDR3 is 14 residues long. Germline values: CDR1 SGHVS, CDR2 FQNEAQ. In nucleotides, the CDR3 is TGTGCCAGCAGCCCGGGACTCACCTACAATGAGCATTTCTTC. Amino acid sequence: CASSPGLTYNEHFF.

This clonotype counts as medium-sized (0.01 to 0.1%). This chain links TRBV6-1 with TRBJ1-2, with a possible D match to TRBD1 (6 bases). The CDR3 consists of 15 residues. Trimming pared 1 base from V and 1 base from J, leaving 10 bases between. Germline values: CDR1 MNHNS, CDR2 SASEGT. The chain's CDR3 is CASSEETGVNYGYTF. CDR3 DNA: TGTGCCAGCAGTGAAGAGACAGGCGTTAACTATGGCTACACCTTC.

This clonotype appeared once. The rearrangement links TRBV30 to TRBJ2-7, with 8 bases aligning to TRBD1. The V segment lost 5 bases and the J segment 5 bases; nucleotides outside the gene matches: 5. Germline-derived CDR1 and CDR2 are GTSNPN and SVGIG (reference sequence). This CDR3 is 12 amino acids long. In nucleotides, the CDR3 is TGTGCCTGGGGACAGGGTAACAACGAGCAGTACTTC. This sequence encodes CAWGQGNNEQYF.

This clonotype is labeled as medium-sized (0.01 to 0.1%). The chain is built from TRBV6-1 and TRBJ1-2; 9 bases line up with TRBD1. Germline V gives CDR1 MNHNS, CDR2 SASEGT. This CDR3 comprises 12 residues. The CDR3, as DNA: TGTGGGTACAGGGGGCTTAACTATGGCTACACCTTC. Its protein is CGYRGLNYGYTF.